The rows below give T cell receptor beta chains drawn from one sample of a study of T cells in Graves' hyperthyroidism and ophthalmopathy. TCRdb analysed the multiplex PCR reads with MiXCR anew, one entry per CDR3 protein. The data contain about 610,000 distinct CDR3 sequences, 16% of them singletons. Sequencing was carried out using blood. These receptors came from a woman in her thirties or forties with Graves' ophthalmopathy. The CDR3 runs from the conserved cysteine through the conserved F or W. The D gene is left open where the match is weak. A clone size is listed for some rows: how often the clone was seen (once, few, many), or a class if it is expanded.

clone_size	v_call	d_call	j_call	cdr3_aa	cdr3_nt
many	TRBV28	TRBD2	TRBJ2-2	CASSLISGSKIGELFF	TGTGCCAGCAGTTTAATCAGCGGGAGTAAGATCGGGGAGCTGTTTTTT
-	TRBV4-2	-	TRBJ1-1	CASSQDEQAGGTEAFF	TGTGCCAGCAGCCAAGATGAACAGGCGGGAGGCACTGAAGCTTTCTTT
many	TRBV11-2	-	TRBJ1-1	CASSLQGITEAFF	TGTGCCAGCAGCTTACAGGGGATTACTGAAGCTTTCTTT
-	TRBV6-1	-	TRBJ1-2	CASSSLYGYTF	TGTGCCAGCAGTTCCCTCTATGGCTACACCTTC
many	TRBV12-3/TRBV12-4	-	TRBJ2-7	CASSFGGVYEQYF	TGTGCCAGCAGTTTTGGCGGAGTTTACGAGCAGTACTTC
many	TRBV20-1	-	TRBJ2-1	CSARGVGEWNEQFF	TGCAGTGCTCGTGGGGTTGGGGAGTGGAATGAGCAGTTCTTC
-	TRBV11-1	TRBD1	TRBJ2-1	CASSHLPGQVGNEQFF	TGTGCCAGCAGCCACCTCCCGGGACAGGTTGGCAATGAGCAGTTCTTC
few	TRBV9	TRBD1	TRBJ1-6	CASSAWGQPNSPLHF	TGTGCCAGCAGCGCTTGGGGACAGCCAAATTCACCCCTCCACTTT
-	TRBV6-1	-	TRBJ1-1	CASNHRAGWFF	TGTGCCAGCAATCACCGGGCAGGGTGGTTCTTT
-	TRBV9	-	TRBJ2-7	CASSVGAGGGIYEQYF	TGTGCCAGCAGCGTAGGGGCTGGAGGGGGGATCTACGAGCAGTACTTC
many	TRBV12-3/TRBV12-4	-	TRBJ1-4	CASSPERATNEKLFF	TGTGCCAGCAGCCCTGAAAGGGCAACTAATGAAAAACTGTTTTTT
many	TRBV11-2	-	TRBJ2-3	CASSAPIGPGTDTQYF	TGTGCCAGCAGCGCCCCAATAGGTCCCGGGACAGATACGCAGTATTTT
many	TRBV11-2	TRBD2	TRBJ2-1	CASSPALAGGRNEQFF	TGTGCCAGCAGCCCGGCACTAGCGGGAGGTCGTAATGAGCAGTTCTTC
-	TRBV24-1	-	TRBJ2-5	CATSTGQAPWTQYF	TGTGCCACCAGTACCGGGCAGGCCCCATGGACCCAGTACTTC
many	TRBV30	-	TRBJ1-6	CAWVGTAGSPLHF	TGTGCCTGGGTAGGGACGGCCGGTTCACCCCTCCACTTT
-	TRBV9	TRBD1	TRBJ1-4	CASSAGQNNEKLFF	TGTGCCAGCAGCGCGGGACAGAATAATGAAAAACTGTTTTTT
many	TRBV12-3/TRBV12-4	TRBD1	TRBJ2-2	CASSLPIRTGGITGELFF	TGTGCCAGCAGTTTGCCGATTAGGACAGGGGGCATCACCGGGGAGCTGTTTTTT
few	TRBV27	-	TRBJ1-2	CASSWGENYGYTF	TGTGCCAGCAGTTGGGGGGAGAACTATGGCTACACCTTC
few	TRBV14	-	TRBJ1-1	CASSQAGRTNTEAFF	TGTGCCAGCAGCCAGGCTGGGCGGACAAACACTGAAGCTTTCTTT
-	TRBV7-2	TRBD1	TRBJ2-3	CASSPRTLQGDTQYF	TGTGCCAGCAGCCCGCGAACCTTACAGGGGGATACGCAGTATTTT
-	TRBV7-2	-	TRBJ2-3	CASFPASSDTQYF	TGTGCCAGCTTCCCGGCTAGCAGTGATACGCAGTATTTT
few	TRBV3-1	-	TRBJ1-3	CASSQDLNSGNTIYF	TGTGCCAGCAGCCAAGACTTAAACTCTGGAAACACCATATATTTT
-	TRBV29-1	-	TRBJ1-1	CSVKSNMNTEAFF	TGCAGCGTTAAGAGCAACATGAACACTGAAGCTTTCTTT
few	TRBV29-1	TRBD2	TRBJ2-3	CSVGVQPGLAGGGDTQYF	TGCAGCGTAGGAGTCCAACCGGGACTAGCGGGAGGAGGAGATACGCAGTATTTT
few	TRBV7-8	TRBD2	TRBJ2-3	CASSPLAGGGSDTQYF	TGTGCCAGCAGCCCCCTAGCGGGAGGGGGGTCAGATACGCAGTATTTT
-	TRBV10-1	-	TRBJ2-1	CASGEYGAYNEQFF	TGCGCCAGCGGTGAGTACGGAGCCTACAATGAGCAGTTCTTC
many	TRBV5-1	-	TRBJ2-3	CASSWAGRGDTQYF	TGCGCCAGCAGCTGGGCGGGACGTGGGGATACGCAGTATTTT
few	TRBV20-1	-	TRBJ1-1	CSATARGGLNTEAFF	TGCAGTGCTACCGCCCGGGGAGGCCTGAACACTGAAGCTTTCTTT
many	TRBV6-1	TRBD2	TRBJ2-1	CASRTSRGVGSYNEQFF	TGTGCCAGCAGGACTAGCCGGGGGGTTGGATCCTACAATGAGCAGTTCTTC
many	TRBV11-2	TRBD2	TRBJ2-5	CASSLYETSGQETQYF	TGTGCCAGCAGCTTATACGAGACTAGCGGCCAAGAGACCCAGTACTTC
-	TRBV7-9	-	TRBJ2-1	CASSSRGDGEQFF	TGTGCCAGCAGCTCCCGAGGGGACGGTGAGCAGTTCTTC
few	TRBV6-1	-	TRBJ2-5	CASSEALGTTAQETQYF	TGTGCCAGCAGTGAAGCACTAGGGACGACAGCGCAAGAGACCCAGTACTTC
many	TRBV4-2	-	TRBJ1-1	CASSPEVLPGTEAFF	TGTGCCAGCAGCCCCGAGGTATTACCCGGCACTGAAGCTTTCTTT
-	TRBV3-1	TRBD2	TRBJ2-1	CASSQEVGGVSYNEQFF	TGTGCCAGCAGCCAAGAAGTGGGGGGGGTCTCCTACAATGAGCAGTTCTTC
few	TRBV2	-	TRBJ1-6	CASLPSSYNSPLHF	TGTGCCAGCCTCCCGAGCTCCTATAATTCACCCCTCCACTTT
many	TRBV12-3/TRBV12-4	-	TRBJ1-4	CASSPRSTGIKGVVEKLFF	TGTGCCAGCAGCCCCAGGAGCACAGGGATAAAAGGGGTCGTTGAAAAACTGTTTTTT
-	TRBV6-1	-	TRBJ2-1	CASSEVGGPSEQFF	TGTGCCAGCAGTGAGGTGGGGGGGCCATCTGAGCAGTTCTTC
many	TRBV3-1	TRBD1	TRBJ2-3	CASSLGTGGANTQYF	TGTGCCAGCAGCCTCGGGACAGGGGGGGCGAATACGCAGTATTTT
-	TRBV6-5	-	TRBJ2-2	CASSYSKWGTGELFF	TGTGCCAGCAGTTACTCGAAGTGGGGGACCGGGGAGCTGTTTTTT
-	TRBV11-2	-	TRBJ1-2	CASSPGGGRGYTF	TGTGCCAGCAGCCCCGGGGGGGGGCGCGGCTACACCTTC